This TCR beta chain came from a study of blood T cell repertoires in COVID-19 (dated by TCRdb to 2020 to 2021). For the study in its entirety: Samples covering the acute and convalescent phases of COVID-19 were provided by collaborators in the United States, Italy and Spain. The material from the prospective study consisted of cDNA or gDNA derived from T cells, B-cell-depleted T cells, or PBMCs. The dataset comprised deeply sampled blood TCRbeta repertoires from subjects exposed to, actively infected with, or recovered from COVID-19. The repertoires were released in a freely available public database meant as a resource for research on the immune response to SARS-CoV-2. The samples were drawn from the first 160 participants of the ongoing ImmuneRACE study and from about 1,200 subjects provided by 6 global collaborators. Sample metadata almost always included a de-identified subject ID, COVID-19 status, age in years and sex. Where available, HLA class I and class II types were taken from metadata supplied by the sample provider and were not determined by assay-based typing.

The immunoSEQ Assay, a bias-controlled multiplex PCR, was used to amplify TCRbeta CDR3 regions from genomic DNA. The paper's processing steps were these. Within the assay, amplification of reference gene primers was used to estimate how many nucleated cells each sample contained. Sequence reads were collapsed and filtered to measure the absolute abundance of every unique TCRbeta CDR3 rearrangement. Productive Simpson clonality was computed per sample as the square root of Simpson's diversity index over productive rearrangements. TCRdb retrieved this table from immuneACCESS and kept in-frame rearrangements only. Not all clones are present; in checked studies, unresolved V genes account for under half, and no reason is known for the remainder. The DNA gave D and trimming, while V, J and clone size come from that table. The sample contains about 280,000 clones, around 90% of them found a single time. The biggest ten clones account for approximately 2.2% of the sample.

General conclusions and limits of the study: The amount of clinical and demographic metadata varied by source and participant and was provided uncurated.

Whole blood was collected in K2EDTA tubes by collaborating institutions according to the institutions' own protocols. Collaborator samples were shipped for TCRbeta analysis as frozen whole blood, isolated PBMCs, or DNA extracted from either sample type. Concerning this clone: Its specific antigen is unknown. Base-call qualities are not available, and no considerably larger clone is one nucleotide away.

The CDR3 runs 14 residues from the cysteine to the phenylalanine. Only CDR3 DNA remains: 42 bases, in frame from the first base. Relative to germline, V is 8 bases shorter and J is 8 bases shorter, with 16 bases between their ends. The germline V gene provides CDR1 MNHEY and CDR2 SVGAGI. Sequencing was performed on peripheral blood. The chain couples TRBV6-5 to TRBJ1-6, with the D gene not confidently named. The receptor comes from a man aged 50 to 60 with acute or convalescent COVID-19. The DNA sequence is TGTGCCAGCGGGTTCACGGGTTACGATTCACCCCTCCACTTT. The resulting protein is CASGFTGYDSPLHF.